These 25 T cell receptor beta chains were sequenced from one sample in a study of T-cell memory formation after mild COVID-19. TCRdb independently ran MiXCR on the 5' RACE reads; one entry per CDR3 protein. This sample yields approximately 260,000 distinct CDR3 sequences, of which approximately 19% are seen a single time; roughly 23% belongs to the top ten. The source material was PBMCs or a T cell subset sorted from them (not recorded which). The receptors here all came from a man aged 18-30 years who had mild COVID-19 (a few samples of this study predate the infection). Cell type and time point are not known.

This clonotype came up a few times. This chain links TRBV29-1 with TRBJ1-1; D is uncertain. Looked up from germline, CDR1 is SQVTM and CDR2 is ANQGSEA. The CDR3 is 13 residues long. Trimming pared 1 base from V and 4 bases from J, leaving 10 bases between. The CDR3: CSVEGFAGTEAFF. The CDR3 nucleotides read TGCAGCGTTGAAGGTTTCGCGGGCACTGAAGCTTTCTTT.

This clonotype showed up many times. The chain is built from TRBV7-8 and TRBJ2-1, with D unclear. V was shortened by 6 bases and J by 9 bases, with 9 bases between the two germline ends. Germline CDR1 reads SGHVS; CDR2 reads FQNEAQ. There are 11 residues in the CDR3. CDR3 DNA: TGTGCCAGCAGGCTGCAAGCTGAGCAGTTCTTC. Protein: CASRLQAEQFF.

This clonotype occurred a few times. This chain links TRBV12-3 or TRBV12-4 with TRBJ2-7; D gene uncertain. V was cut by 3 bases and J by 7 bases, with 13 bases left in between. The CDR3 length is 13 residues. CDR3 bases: TGTGCCAGCAGTTTGCCGGGCTATAGGGAGCAGTACTTC. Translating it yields CASSLPGYREQYF.

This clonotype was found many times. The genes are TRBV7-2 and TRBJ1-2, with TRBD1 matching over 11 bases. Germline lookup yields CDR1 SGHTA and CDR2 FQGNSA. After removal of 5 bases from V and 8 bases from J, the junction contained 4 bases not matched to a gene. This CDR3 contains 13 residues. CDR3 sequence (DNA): TGTGCCAGCAGCGGCTGGACAGGGGGCGGCTACACCTTC. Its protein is CASSGWTGGGYTF. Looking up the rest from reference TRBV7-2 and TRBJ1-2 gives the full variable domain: GAGVSQSPSNKVTEKGKDVELRCDPISGHTALYWYRQSLGQGLEFLIYFQGNSAPDKSGLPSDRFSAERTGGSVSTLTIQRTQQEDSAVYLCASSGWTGGGYTFGSGTRLTVV.

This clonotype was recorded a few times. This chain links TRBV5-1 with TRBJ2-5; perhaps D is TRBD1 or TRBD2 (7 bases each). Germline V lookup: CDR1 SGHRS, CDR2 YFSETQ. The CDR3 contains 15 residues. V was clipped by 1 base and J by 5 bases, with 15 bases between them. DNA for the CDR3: TGCGCCAGCAGCTTGCAAAGGGGGCGGGAGGAGACCCAGTACTTC. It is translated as CASSLQRGREETQYF. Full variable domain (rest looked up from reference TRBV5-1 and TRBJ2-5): KAGVTQTPRYLIKTRGQQVTLSCSPISGHRSVSWYQQTPGQGLQFLFEYFSETQRNKGNFPGRFSGRQFSNSRSEMNVSTLELGDSALYLCASSLQRGREETQYFGPGTRLLVL.

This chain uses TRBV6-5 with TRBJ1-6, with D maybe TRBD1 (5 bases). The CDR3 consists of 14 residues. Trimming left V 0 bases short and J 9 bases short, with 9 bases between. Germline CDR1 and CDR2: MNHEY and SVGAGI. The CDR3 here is CASSYSGVSSPLHF. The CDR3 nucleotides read TGTGCCAGCAGTTACTCGGGGGTGAGTTCACCCCTCCACTTT.

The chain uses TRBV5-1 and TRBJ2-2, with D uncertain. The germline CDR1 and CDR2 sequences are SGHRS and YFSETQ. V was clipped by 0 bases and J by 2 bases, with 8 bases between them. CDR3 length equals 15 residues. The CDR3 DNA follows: TGCGCCAGCAGCTTGGATTCCCCTAACACCGGGGAGCTGTTTTTT. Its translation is CASSLDSPNTGELFF.

CDR3 sequence (DNA): TGTGCCAGCAGCTCCGCGGGACAGCACCTAAACTACGAGCAGTACGTC. This gives the protein CASSSAGQHLNYEQYV. This chain connects TRBV5-6 to TRBJ2-7; D may be TRBD1 (7 bases). The CDR3 covers 16 residues. V was clipped by 3 bases and J by 3 bases, with 19 bases between them. CDR1 SGHDT and CDR2 YYEEEE come from the germline V gene.

CDR3 nucleotide sequence: TGTGCCAGCAGCGACCCGGGACTAGTTTCGTACGAGCAGTACTTC. The encoded protein is CASSDPGLVSYEQYF. J is TRBJ2-7 and V is TRBV25-1; 8 nucleotides line up with TRBD2. CDR3 size: 15 residues. Trimming at V came to 6 bases and at J to 4 bases, leaving 11 bases not matched to a gene. Germline V gives CDR1 MGHDK, CDR2 SYGVNS.

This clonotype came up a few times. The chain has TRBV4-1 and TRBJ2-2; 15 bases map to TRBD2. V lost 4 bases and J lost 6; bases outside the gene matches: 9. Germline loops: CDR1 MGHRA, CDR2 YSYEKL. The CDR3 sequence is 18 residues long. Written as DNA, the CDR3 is TGCGCCAGCAGCCTCCAGGGACTAGCGGGGGGCCGGGCCGGGGAGCTGTTTTTT. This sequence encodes CASSLQGLAGGRAGELFF.

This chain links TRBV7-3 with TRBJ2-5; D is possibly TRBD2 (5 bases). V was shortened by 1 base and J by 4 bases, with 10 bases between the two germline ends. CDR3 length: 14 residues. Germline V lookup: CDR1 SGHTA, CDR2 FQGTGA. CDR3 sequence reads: CASSLMSGGETQYF. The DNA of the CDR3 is TGTGCCAGCAGCTTAATGAGCGGAGGAGAGACCCAGTACTTC.

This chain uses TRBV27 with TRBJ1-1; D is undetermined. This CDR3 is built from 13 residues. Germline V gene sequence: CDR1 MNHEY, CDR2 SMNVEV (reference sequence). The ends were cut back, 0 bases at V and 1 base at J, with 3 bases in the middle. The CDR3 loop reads CASSLSKNTEAFF. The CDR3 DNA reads TGTGCCAGCAGTTTATCCAAGAACACTGAAGCTTTCTTT.

In nucleotides, the CDR3 is TGTGCCATCAGTGAATCTGGGACAGGGCGTACCGGGGAGCTGTTTTTT. Amino acid sequence: CAISESGTGRTGELFF. The rearrangement joins TRBV10-3 to TRBJ2-2; 9 nucleotides align to TRBD1. The CDR3 spans 16 residues. The trim removed 3 bases at V and 5 bases at J, leaving 7 bases unmatched. Germline loops: CDR1 ENHRY, CDR2 SYGVKD.

CDR3 region: CASSANPGDTQYF. The CDR3 bases are TGTGCCAGCAGCGCTAACCCCGGGGATACGCAGTATTTT. This sequence joins TRBV7-2 and TRBJ2-3; no definite D call. Deletions cut 5 bases from V and 6 bases from J, with 12 bases between. The CDR3 consists of 13 residues. Germline V lookup: CDR1 SGHTA, CDR2 FQGNSA.

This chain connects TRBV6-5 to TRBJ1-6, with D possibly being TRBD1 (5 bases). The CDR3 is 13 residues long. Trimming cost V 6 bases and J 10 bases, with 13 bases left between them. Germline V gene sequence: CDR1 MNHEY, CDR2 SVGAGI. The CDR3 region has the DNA TGTGCCAGCAGGTCGAGCGGGGGGTCACCCCTCCACTTT. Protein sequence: CASRSSGGSPLHF.

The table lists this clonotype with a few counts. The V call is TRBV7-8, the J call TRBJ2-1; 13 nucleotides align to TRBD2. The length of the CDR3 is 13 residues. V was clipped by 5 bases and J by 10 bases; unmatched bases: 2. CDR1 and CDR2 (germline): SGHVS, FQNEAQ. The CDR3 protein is CASSRTSGREQFF. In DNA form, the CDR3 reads TGTGCCAGCAGCCGGACTAGCGGGAGAGAGCAGTTCTTC.

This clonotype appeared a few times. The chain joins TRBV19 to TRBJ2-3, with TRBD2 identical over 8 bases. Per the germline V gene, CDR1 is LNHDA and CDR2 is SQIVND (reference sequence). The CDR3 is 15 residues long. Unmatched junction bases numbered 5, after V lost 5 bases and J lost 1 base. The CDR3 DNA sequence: TGTGCCAGTAGTTATTTCGGGGGGGGCACAGATACGCAGTATTTT. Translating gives CASSYFGGGTDTQYF.

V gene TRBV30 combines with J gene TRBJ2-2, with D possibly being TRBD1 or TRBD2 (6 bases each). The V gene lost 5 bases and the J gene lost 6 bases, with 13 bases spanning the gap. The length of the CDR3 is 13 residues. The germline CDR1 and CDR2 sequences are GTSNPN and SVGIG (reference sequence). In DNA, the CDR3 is TGTGCCTGGTTTAGAGGGGGGCCCGGGGAGCTGTTTTTT. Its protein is CAWFRGGPGELFF. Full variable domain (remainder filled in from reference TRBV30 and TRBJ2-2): SQTIHQWPATLVQPVGSPLSLECTVEGTSNPNLYWYRQAAGRGLQLLFYSVGIGQISSEVPQNLSASRPQDRQFILSSKKLLLSDSGFYLCAWFRGGPGELFFGEGSRLTVL.

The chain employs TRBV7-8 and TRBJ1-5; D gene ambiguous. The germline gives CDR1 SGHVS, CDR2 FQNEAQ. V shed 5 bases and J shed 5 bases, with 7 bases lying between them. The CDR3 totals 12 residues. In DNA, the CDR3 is TGTGCCAGCAGCCAACTTGATCAGCCCCAGCATTTT. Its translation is CASSQLDQPQHF.

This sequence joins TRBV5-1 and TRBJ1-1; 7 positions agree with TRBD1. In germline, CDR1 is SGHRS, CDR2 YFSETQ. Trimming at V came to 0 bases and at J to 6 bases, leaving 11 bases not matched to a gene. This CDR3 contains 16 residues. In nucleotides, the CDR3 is TGCGCCAGCAGCTTGGCCCTGACAGGGTGGGGGGCTGAAGCTTTCTTT. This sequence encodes CASSLALTGWGAEAFF.

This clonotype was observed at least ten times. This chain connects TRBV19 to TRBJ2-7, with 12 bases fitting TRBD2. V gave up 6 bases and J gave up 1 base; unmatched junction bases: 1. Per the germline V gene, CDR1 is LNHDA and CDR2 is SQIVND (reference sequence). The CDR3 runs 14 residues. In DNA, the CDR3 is TGTGCCAGTAGAGGACTAGCGGGATCCTACGAGCAGTACTTC. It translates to CASRGLAGSYEQYF.

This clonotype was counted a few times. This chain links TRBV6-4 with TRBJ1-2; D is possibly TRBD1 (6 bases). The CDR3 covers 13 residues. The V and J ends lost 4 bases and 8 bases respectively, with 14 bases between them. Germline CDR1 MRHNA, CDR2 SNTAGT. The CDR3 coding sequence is TGTGCCAGCAGTGGTCGGGAGGGGGAAGGCTACACCTTC. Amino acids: CASSGREGEGYTF.

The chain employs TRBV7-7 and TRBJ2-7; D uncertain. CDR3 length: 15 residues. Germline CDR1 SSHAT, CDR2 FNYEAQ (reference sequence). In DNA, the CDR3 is TGTGCTAGCAGCTTACTCCGAGACGTGGCAGTCGGGCAGTACGTC. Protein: CASSLLRDVAVGQYV.

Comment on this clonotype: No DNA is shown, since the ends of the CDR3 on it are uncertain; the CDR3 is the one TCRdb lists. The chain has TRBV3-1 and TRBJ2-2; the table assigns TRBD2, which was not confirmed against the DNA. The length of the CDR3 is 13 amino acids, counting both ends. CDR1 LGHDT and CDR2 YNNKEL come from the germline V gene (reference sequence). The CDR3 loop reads CASRRDTGELFFF.

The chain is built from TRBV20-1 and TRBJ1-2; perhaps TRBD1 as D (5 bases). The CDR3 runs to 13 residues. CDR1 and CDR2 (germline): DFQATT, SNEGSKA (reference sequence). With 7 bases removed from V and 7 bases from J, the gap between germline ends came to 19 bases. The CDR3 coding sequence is TGCAGTGTTCGGGGGTCGGTACAAGGTGGCTACACCTTC. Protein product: CSVRGSVQGGYTF.